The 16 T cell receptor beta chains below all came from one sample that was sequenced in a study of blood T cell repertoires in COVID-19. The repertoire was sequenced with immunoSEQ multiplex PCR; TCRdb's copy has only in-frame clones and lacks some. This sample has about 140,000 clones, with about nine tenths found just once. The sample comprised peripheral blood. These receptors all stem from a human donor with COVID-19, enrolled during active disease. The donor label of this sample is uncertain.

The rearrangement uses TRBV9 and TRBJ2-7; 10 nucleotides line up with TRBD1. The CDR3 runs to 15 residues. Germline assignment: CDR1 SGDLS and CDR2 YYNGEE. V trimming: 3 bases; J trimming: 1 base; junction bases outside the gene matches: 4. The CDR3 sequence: CASSGDRGSSYEQYF. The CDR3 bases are TGTGCCAGCAGCGGGGACAGGGGATCTTCCTACGAGCAGTACTTC. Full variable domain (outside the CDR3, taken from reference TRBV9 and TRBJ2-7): DSGVTQTPKHLITATGQRVTLRCSPRSGDLSVYWYQQSLDQGLQFLIQYYNGEERAKGNILERFSAQQFPDLHSELNLSSLELGDSALYFCASSGDRGSSYEQYFGPGTRLTVT.

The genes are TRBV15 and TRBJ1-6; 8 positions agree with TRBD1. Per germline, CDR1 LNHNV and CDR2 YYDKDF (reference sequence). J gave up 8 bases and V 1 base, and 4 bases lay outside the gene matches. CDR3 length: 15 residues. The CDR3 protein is CATSRVGQGDSPLHF. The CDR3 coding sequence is TGTGCCACCAGCAGAGTTGGACAGGGCGATTCACCCCTCCACTTT.

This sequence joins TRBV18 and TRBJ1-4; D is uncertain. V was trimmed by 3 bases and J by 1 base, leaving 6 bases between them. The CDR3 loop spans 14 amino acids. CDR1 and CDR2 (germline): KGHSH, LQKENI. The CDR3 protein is CASSPSRTNEKLFF. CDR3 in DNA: TGTGCCAGCTCACCTAGCCGAACTAATGAAAAACTGTTTTTT.

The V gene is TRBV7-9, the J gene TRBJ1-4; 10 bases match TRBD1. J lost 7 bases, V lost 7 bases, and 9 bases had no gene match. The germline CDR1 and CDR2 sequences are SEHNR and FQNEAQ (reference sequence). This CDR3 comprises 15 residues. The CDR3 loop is CASTKTGTGVEKLFF. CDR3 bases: TGTGCCAGCACCAAAACAGGGACAGGGGTTGAAAAACTGTTTTTT.

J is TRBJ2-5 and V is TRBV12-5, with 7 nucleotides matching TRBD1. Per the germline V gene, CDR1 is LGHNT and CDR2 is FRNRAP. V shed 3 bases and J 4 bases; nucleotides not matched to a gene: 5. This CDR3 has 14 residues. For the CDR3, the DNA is TGTGCTAGTGGTTTAGGGGACAGCCTAGAGACCCAGTACTTC. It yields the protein CASGLGDSLETQYF. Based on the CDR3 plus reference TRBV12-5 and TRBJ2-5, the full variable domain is DARVTQTPRHKVTEMGQEVTMRCQPILGHNTVFWYRQTMMQGLELLAYFRNRAPLDDSGMPKDRFSAEMPDATLATLKIQPSEPRDSAVYFCASGLGDSLETQYFGPGTRLLVL.

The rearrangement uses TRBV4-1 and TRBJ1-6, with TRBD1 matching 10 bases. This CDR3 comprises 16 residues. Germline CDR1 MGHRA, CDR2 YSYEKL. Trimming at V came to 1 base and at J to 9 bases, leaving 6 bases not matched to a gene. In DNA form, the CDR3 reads TGCGCCAGCAGCCAAGCCCCGGGACAGGGGACTTCACCCCTCCACTTT. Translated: CASSQAPGQGTSPLHF.

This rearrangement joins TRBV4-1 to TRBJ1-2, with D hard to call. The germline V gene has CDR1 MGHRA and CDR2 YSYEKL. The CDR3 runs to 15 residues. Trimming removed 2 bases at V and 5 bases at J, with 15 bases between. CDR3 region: CASSQPGLAQYGYTF. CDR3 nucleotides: TGCGCCAGCAGCCAACCGGGCCTAGCACAGTATGGCTACACCTTC.

CDR3 bases: TGTGCCATCAGGGGGGCGGGGGACGGCGCTTTCTTT. Protein product: CAIRGAGDGAFF. The rearrangement uses TRBV10-3 and TRBJ1-1, with D perhaps matching TRBD1 (6 bases). Looked up from germline, CDR1 is ENHRY and CDR2 is SYGVKD. The germline V and J ends were trimmed by 6 bases and 11 bases, with 16 bases remaining between them. The CDR3 totals 12 residues.

CDR3 sequence reads: CASREQGVNYEQYF. CDR3 DNA: TGTGCCAGCAGGGAACAGGGGGTAAACTACGAGCAGTACTTC. The genes are TRBV25-1 and TRBJ2-7, with TRBD1 matching 8 bases. This CDR3 is built from 14 residues. Trimming cost V 6 bases and J 3 bases; bases outside gene matches: 7. Germline assignment: CDR1 MGHDK and CDR2 SYGVNS.

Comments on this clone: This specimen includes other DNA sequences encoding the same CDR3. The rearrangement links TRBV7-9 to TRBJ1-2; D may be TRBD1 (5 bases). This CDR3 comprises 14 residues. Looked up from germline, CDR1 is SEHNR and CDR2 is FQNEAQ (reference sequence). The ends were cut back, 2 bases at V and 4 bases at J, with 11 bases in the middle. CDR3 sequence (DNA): TGTGCCAGCAGCTTATCCGACAGTCCCTATGGCTACACCTTC. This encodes CASSLSDSPYGYTF.

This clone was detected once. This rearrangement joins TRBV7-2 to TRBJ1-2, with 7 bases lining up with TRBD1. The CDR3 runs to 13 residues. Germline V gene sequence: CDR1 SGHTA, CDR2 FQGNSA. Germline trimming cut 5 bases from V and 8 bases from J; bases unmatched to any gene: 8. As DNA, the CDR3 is TGTGCCAGCAGCCCGAGGGGGCTCTGGGGCTACACCTTC. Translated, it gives CASSPRGLWGYTF.

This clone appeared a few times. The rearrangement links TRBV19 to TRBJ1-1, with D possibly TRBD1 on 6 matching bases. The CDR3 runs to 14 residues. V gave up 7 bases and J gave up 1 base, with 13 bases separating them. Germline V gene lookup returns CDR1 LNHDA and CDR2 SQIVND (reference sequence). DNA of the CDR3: TGTGCCAGTAAGGTACAGGGACCGAACACTGAAGCTTTCTTT. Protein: CASKVQGPNTEAFF.

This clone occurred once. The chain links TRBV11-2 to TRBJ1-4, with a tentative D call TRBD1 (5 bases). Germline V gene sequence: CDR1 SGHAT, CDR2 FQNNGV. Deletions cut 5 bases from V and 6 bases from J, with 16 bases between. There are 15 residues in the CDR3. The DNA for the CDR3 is TGTGCCAGCAGCCCCCCCGGGGGGGTCTATGAAAAACTGTTTTTT. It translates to CASSPPGGVYEKLFF.

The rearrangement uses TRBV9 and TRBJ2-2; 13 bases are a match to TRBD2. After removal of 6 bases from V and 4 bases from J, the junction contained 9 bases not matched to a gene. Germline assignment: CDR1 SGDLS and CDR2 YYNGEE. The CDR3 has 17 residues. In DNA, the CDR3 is TGTGCCAGCACTACCCCACTAGCGGGAGGGCTCACCGGGGAGCTGTTTTTT. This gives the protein CASTTPLAGGLTGELFF.

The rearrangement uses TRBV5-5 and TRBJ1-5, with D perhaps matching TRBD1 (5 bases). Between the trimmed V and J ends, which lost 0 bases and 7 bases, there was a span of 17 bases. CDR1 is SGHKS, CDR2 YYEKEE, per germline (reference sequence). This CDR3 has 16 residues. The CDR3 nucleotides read TGTGCCAGCAGCTTGGGCGGCAGGGTGATTGAACAGCCCCAGCATTTT. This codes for CASSLGGRVIEQPQHF.

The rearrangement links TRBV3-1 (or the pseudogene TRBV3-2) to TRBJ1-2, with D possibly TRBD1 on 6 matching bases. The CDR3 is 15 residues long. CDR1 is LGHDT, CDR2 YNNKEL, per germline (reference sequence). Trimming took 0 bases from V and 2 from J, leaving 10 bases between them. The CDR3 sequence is CASSQDPQGNYGYTF. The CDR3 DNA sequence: TGTGCCAGCAGCCAAGATCCCCAGGGGAACTATGGCTACACCTTC.